One sample yielded the 7 T cell receptor beta chains listed below, sequenced in a study of OX40 agonist ivuxolimab in advanced cancers. Libraries were prepared by immunoSEQ multiplex PCR; TCRdb keeps only in-frame clonotypes and omits some of them. The profile covers more than 45,000 clones, with over 90% appearing a single time and roughly 6.2% taken by the ten largest. Sample: CD4+ or CD8+ T cells sorted from blood, taken in a trial of the OX40 agonist ivuxolimab. The source is an adult with an advanced solid tumor such as melanoma, head and neck, liver or kidney cancer.

CDR3 in amino acids: CASSLWESDGYTF. CDR3 sequence (DNA): TGTGCCAGCAGCTTATGGGAGTCGGATGGCTACACCTTC. This chain uses TRBV7-2 with TRBJ1-2; D gene unclear. V lost 2 bases and J lost 6, with 10 bases in between. Germline values: CDR1 SGHTA, CDR2 FQGNSA. The CDR3 runs 13 residues.

V is TRBV2 and J is TRBJ1-1; weak D call: TRBD1 (5 bases). CDR3 length equals 14 residues. Per the germline V gene, CDR1 is SNHLY and CDR2 is FYNNEI. V dropped 3 bases and J dropped 0 bases, with 8 bases sitting between them. CDR3 DNA sequence: TGTGCCAGCAGTGAGGGGGGAATGAACACTGAAGCTTTCTTT. It yields the protein CASSEGGMNTEAFF.

The chain carries TRBV19 and TRBJ2-1, with 9 nucleotides matching TRBD1. V shed 5 bases and J 3 bases; nucleotides not matched to a gene: 5. The CDR3 extends over 15 amino acids. The germline V gene has CDR1 LNHDA and CDR2 SQIVND (reference sequence). This CDR3 reads CASSEGQGIYNEQFF. In DNA form, the CDR3 reads TGTGCCAGTAGTGAAGGACAGGGGATCTACAATGAGCAGTTCTTC.

The genes are TRBV9 and TRBJ1-4; TRBD1 matches at 7 bases. The germline V gene encodes CDR1 SGDLS and CDR2 YYNGEE. V trimming: 3 bases; J trimming: 7 bases; junction bases outside the gene matches: 15. The CDR3 is 17 residues long. CDR3 nucleotides: TGTGCCAGCAGCGCACACCCCACAGGGGAGTTTGGTGAAAAACTGTTTTTT. Protein: CASSAHPTGEFGEKLFF.

The chain is built from TRBV6-6 and TRBJ2-3; tentatively, D is TRBD1 or TRBD2 (5 bases each). V was clipped by 10 bases and J by 1 base, with 21 bases between them. Germline loops: CDR1 MNHNY, CDR2 SVGAGI (reference sequence). The CDR3 consists of 16 residues. As DNA, the CDR3 is TGTGCCACCCTTTGGCCCCTCGGGGCCGGCACAGATACGCAGTATTTT. Translation gives CATLWPLGAGTDTQYF.

The rearrangement joins TRBV7-8 to TRBJ2-3; 12 nucleotides line up with TRBD2. The CDR3 is made up of 16 amino acids. Trimming removed 4 bases from V and 3 bases from J; junction bases left unmatched: 5. Germline V gene sequence: CDR1 SGHVS, CDR2 FQNEAQ. This CDR3 reads CASSSSTSGGTDTQYF. As DNA, the CDR3 is TGTGCCAGCAGCTCATCGACTAGCGGGGGAACAGATACGCAGTATTTT.

The gene calls are TRBV7-9 and TRBJ2-1, with D possibly matching TRBD2 (5 bases). Germline-derived CDR1 and CDR2 are SEHNR and FQNEAQ (reference sequence). Trimming shortened V by 3 bases and J by 9 bases, and 9 bases separated the two germline ends. There are 12 residues in the CDR3. CDR3 DNA sequence: TGTGCCAGCAGCTTTAGCGAGGGTGAGCAGTTCTTC. Its translation: CASSFSEGEQFF.